The 32 T cell receptor beta chains below were found in one sample sequenced in a study of cytomegalovirus exposure and HLA in healthy donors. The PCR used 60 Vbeta and 13 Jbeta primers. Libraries were prepared by immunoSEQ multiplex PCR; TCRdb keeps only in-frame clonotypes and omits some of them. The sample has about 110,000 clones; 65% to 75% are singletons. The sequencing sample was made of PBMCs. Every receptor here comes from a man in his forties or fifties in good health and CMV-seropositive.

This chain uses TRBV18 with TRBJ2-1; 8 bases match TRBD2. CDR3 length: 14 amino acids. After removal of 2 bases from V and 9 bases from J, the junction contained 6 bases not matched to a gene. The germline V gene encodes CDR1 KGHSH and CDR2 LQKENI. The CDR3 spells CASSPDSGSVEQFF. For the CDR3, the DNA is TGTGCCAGCTCACCAGACAGCGGGAGTGTTGAGCAGTTCTTC.

The V and J genes are TRBV28 and TRBJ2-5; 14 bases line up with TRBD2. V was pared by 5 bases and J by 4 bases, with 3 bases of the junction left unmatched. The V gene's germline CDR1 is MDHEN and CDR2 SYDVKM. The CDR3 loop spans 15 amino acids. CDR3 region: CASSAGTSGGETQYF. Written as DNA, the CDR3 is TGTGCCAGCAGTGCCGGGACTAGCGGGGGAGAGACCCAGTACTTC. Filled out from reference TRBV28 and TRBJ2-5, the complete variable domain reads DVKVTQSSRYLVKRTGEKVFLECVQDMDHENMFWYRQDPGLGLRLIYFSYDVKMKEKGDIPEGYSVSREKKERFSLILESASTNQTSMYLCASSAGTSGGETQYFGPGTRLLVL.

Written as DNA, the CDR3 is TGTGCCAGCAGTTACACGGACAGATACTACGAGCAGTACTTC. Its translation is CASSYTDRYYEQYF. The chain joins TRBV6-5 to TRBJ2-7, with D possibly matching TRBD1 (6 bases). This CDR3 is 14 amino acids long. V was clipped by 2 bases and J by 3 bases, with 11 bases between them. Germline CDR1 reads MNHEY; CDR2 reads SVGAGI.

This clone was seen a handful of times. The V gene is TRBV6-1, the J gene TRBJ1-1; tentatively, D is TRBD1 (6 bases). The CDR3 extends over 14 amino acids. Germline CDR1 MNHNS, CDR2 SASEGT. V gave up 2 bases and J gave up 1 base, with 8 bases separating them. This chain's CDR3 is CASSEIGGNTEAFF. The CDR3 nucleotides are TGTGCCAGCAGTGAAATAGGGGGGAACACTGAAGCTTTCTTT.

The chain is built from TRBV5-4 and TRBJ2-7; 7 bases agree with TRBD2. V shed 3 bases, J shed 4 bases, and the junction held 7 bases outside the gene matches. This CDR3 spans 14 amino acids. The germline gives CDR1 SGHNT, CDR2 YYREEE (reference sequence). This CDR3 is CASSSGGRAYEQYF. The CDR3 coding sequence is TGTGCCAGCAGCTCTGGGGGGAGGGCTTACGAGCAGTACTTC. The whole variable domain, filled in from reference TRBV5-4 and TRBJ2-7, reads ETGVTQSPTHLIKTRGQQVTLRCSSQSGHNTVSWYQQALGQGPQFIFQYYREEENGRGNFPPRFSGLQFPNYSSELNVNALELDDSALYLCASSSGGRAYEQYFGPGTRLTVT.

This clone turned up a few times. The J gene is TRBJ1-2, the V gene TRBV13; D is possibly TRBD1 (6 bases). The V end was cut by 2 bases, the J end by 7 bases, with 11 bases between. The CDR3 is made up of 13 amino acids. Germline V gene sequence: CDR1 PRHDT, CDR2 FYEKMQ (reference sequence). The CDR3 nucleotides read TGTGCCAGCAGCTTACGGGGGGGCGGTGGCTACACCTTC. As protein: CASSLRGGGGYTF.

The rearrangement uses TRBV19 and TRBJ2-7, with D possibly being TRBD1 (6 bases). The germline gives CDR1 LNHDA, CDR2 SQIVND (reference sequence). The CDR3 runs to 16 residues. V shed 7 bases and J shed 6 bases, with 25 bases lying between them. The CDR3 coding sequence is TGTGCCAGTAATCCTTCTCGGGGCAGGGGCGCGGTCGAGCAGTACTTC. Its translation: CASNPSRGRGAVEQYF.

The chain links TRBV4-1 to TRBJ2-1; TRBD2 matches at 9 bases. V shed 5 bases and J 3 bases; nucleotides not matched to a gene: 11. The CDR3 sequence is 17 residues long. Germline V lookup: CDR1 MGHRA, CDR2 YSYEKL. CDR3 sequence reads: CASSSLAGQAFYNEQFF. The CDR3 DNA reads TGCGCCAGCAGCTCCCTAGCGGGGCAGGCTTTCTACAATGAGCAGTTCTTC.

The CDR3 spells CASSDQRLAGGNEQFF. CDR3 in DNA: TGTGCCAGCAGTGACCAGAGACTAGCGGGAGGTAATGAGCAGTTCTTC. V usage is TRBV6-1 and J usage is TRBJ2-1; the match to TRBD2 covers 13 bases. CDR1 and CDR2 (germline): MNHNS, SASEGT. V dropped 3 bases and J dropped 7; count of bases not matched to a gene: 6. This CDR3 comprises 16 residues.

The rearrangement uses TRBV7-2 and TRBJ1-2, with D possibly being TRBD1 (6 bases). The germline V gene has CDR1 SGHTA and CDR2 FQGNSA. V dropped 2 bases and J dropped 4 bases, with 11 bases sitting between them. CDR3 length: 14 residues. CDR3: CASSLRQATYGYTF. In DNA, the CDR3 is TGTGCCAGCAGCTTACGACAGGCGACCTATGGCTACACCTTC.

The chain uses TRBV29-1 and TRBJ2-1; 7 positions match TRBD2. The germline V gene has CDR1 SQVTM and CDR2 ANQGSEA. The CDR3 has 15 residues. Unmatched junction bases numbered 12, after V lost 6 bases and J lost 4 bases. CDR3 sequence (DNA): TGCAGCGTCCGTCTTGGACTAGGTTCATACAATGAGCAGTTCTTC. Translated, it gives CSVRLGLGSYNEQFF.

The rearrangement links TRBV6-5 to TRBJ2-3, with TRBD2 matching 7 bases. Germline CDR1 MNHEY, CDR2 SVGAGI. The CDR3 is made up of 15 amino acids. V gave up 0 bases and J gave up 2 bases; unmatched junction bases: 2. The CDR3 coding sequence is TGTGCCAGCAGTTACTCGGCGGGAGTCACAGATACGCAGTATTTT. As protein: CASSYSAGVTDTQYF.

The chain couples TRBV10-3 to TRBJ1-2; D is unresolved. The germline CDR1 and CDR2 sequences are ENHRY and SYGVKD. Trimming shortened V by 7 bases and J by 0 bases, and 18 bases separated the two germline ends. The CDR3 covers 16 residues. The CDR3 nucleotides read TGTGCCATCACCGACCGGGTAGGAACCACTAACTATGGCTACACCTTC. The encoded protein is CAITDRVGTTNYGYTF.

This chain uses TRBV5-1 with TRBJ2-5, with 8 nucleotides matching TRBD1. This CDR3 comprises 14 residues. J was trimmed by 4 bases and V by 5 bases; bases with no gene match: 7. Germline CDR1 reads SGHRS; CDR2 reads YFSETQ. CDR3 protein: CASSYGQGGETQYF. The CDR3 DNA reads as TGCGCCAGCAGTTACGGACAGGGCGGAGAGACCCAGTACTTC.

The chain has TRBV7-8 and TRBJ2-1, with 9 bases identical to TRBD2. V lost 4 bases to trimming and J lost 2 bases; unmatched junction nucleotides: 9. CDR1 SGHVS and CDR2 FQNEAQ come from the germline V gene. The CDR3 is 17 residues long. CDR3 residues: CASSWDSGGLTYNEQFF. The CDR3 coding sequence is TGTGCCAGCAGCTGGGATAGCGGGGGTCTAACCTACAATGAGCAGTTCTTC.

The V call is TRBV5-1, the J call TRBJ2-2; D possibly corresponds to TRBD1 (6 bases). The germline CDR1 and CDR2 sequences are SGHRS and YFSETQ. V lost 4 bases and J 5 bases, leaving 15 bases between the germline ends. The CDR3 sequence is 15 residues long. The CDR3 protein is CASSQGSPGTGELFF. The CDR3, as DNA: TGCGCCAGCAGCCAGGGGAGCCCTGGGACCGGGGAGCTGTTTTTT.

The rearrangement links TRBV7-3 to TRBJ2-7; D ambiguous. The CDR3 loop spans 14 amino acids. With 0 bases removed from V and 4 bases from J, the gap between germline ends came to 10 bases. Germline V gives CDR1 SGHTA, CDR2 FQGTGA. The chain's CDR3 is CASSLTPTGYEQYF. CDR3 coding DNA: TGTGCCAGCAGCTTAACCCCGACTGGGTACGAGCAGTACTTC.

A few counts support this clone. The CDR3 DNA reads as TGTGCCAGCAGTCAACAGGGGAATGAGCAGTTCTTC. This gives the protein CASSQQGNEQFF. The V and J genes are TRBV27 and TRBJ2-1, with TRBD1 matching over 7 bases. CDR1 and CDR2 from the germline V gene are MNHEY and SMNVEV (reference sequence). The junction had 2 bases not matched to a gene; V was cut back by 5 bases and J by 7 bases. The CDR3 covers 12 residues.

This clone was detected only a few times. V is TRBV5-6 and J is TRBJ1-2; D call uncertain. Germline V CDR1 and CDR2: SGHDT, YYEEEE. V lost 0 bases and J 2 bases, leaving 11 bases between the germline ends. The CDR3 covers 15 residues. The DNA for the CDR3 is TGTGCCAGCAGCTTGGCCCCGGGGAACAACTATGGCTACACCTTC. Amino acids: CASSLAPGNNYGYTF.

The chain joins TRBV2 to TRBJ2-7; D is possibly TRBD1 (8 bases). Germline V gives CDR1 SNHLY, CDR2 FYNNEI. Trimming took 7 bases from V and 4 from J, leaving 20 bases between them. The CDR3 consists of 15 residues. In nucleotides, the CDR3 is TGTGCCAGCACCGACAGGGGACCTAGCGGATACGAGCAGTACGTC. This translates into CASTDRGPSGYEQYV.

This clone was seen a few times. The chain combines TRBV30 with TRBJ1-1; 7 bases line up with TRBD1. V lost 8 bases to trimming and J lost 0 bases; unmatched junction nucleotides: 9. CDR1 and CDR2 (germline): GTSNPN, SVGIG (reference sequence). The CDR3 has 14 residues. Here the CDR3 DNA reads TGTGCCCGGGGGGGGACAGTCATGAACACTGAAGCTTTCTTT. Translated, it gives CARGGTVMNTEAFF.

The rearrangement joins TRBV29-1 to TRBJ1-1; 7 bases agree with TRBD1. This CDR3 has 13 residues. Germline CDR1 SQVTM, CDR2 ANQGSEA. J was trimmed by 1 base and V by 4 bases; bases with no gene match: 3. The CDR3 reads CSVGRGRNTEAFF. The DNA for the CDR3 is TGCAGCGTTGGAAGGGGGCGGAACACTGAAGCTTTCTTT.

V is TRBV30 and J is TRBJ2-1; 11 bases line up with TRBD2. Germline CDR1 and CDR2: GTSNPN and SVGIG (reference sequence). The CDR3 length is 14 residues. After removal of 4 bases from V and 6 bases from J, the junction contained 5 bases not matched to a gene. For the CDR3, the DNA is TGTGCCTGGACTCCCGGGACTAGCGGCAATGAGCAGTTCTTC. This sequence encodes CAWTPGTSGNEQFF.

V is TRBV7-9 and J is TRBJ2-7; D is possibly TRBD1 (6 bases). The CDR3 contains 16 residues. V lost 3 bases and J 2 bases, leaving 17 bases between the germline ends. Germline V gene sequence: CDR1 SEHNR, CDR2 FQNEAQ (reference sequence). CDR3 coding DNA: TGTGCCAGCAGCTTTTTAGTCGAACAGGGCCCCTACGAGCAGTACTTC. This encodes CASSFLVEQGPYEQYF.

This clone was found a few times. Other nucleotide sequences in the sample specify the same CDR3. The chain employs TRBV5-1 and TRBJ2-7, with TRBD1 identical over 10 bases. The CDR3 contains 14 residues. V was pared by 4 bases and J by 2 bases, with 3 bases of the junction left unmatched. CDR1 is SGHRS, CDR2 YFSETQ, per germline. The DNA of the CDR3 is TGCGCCAGCAGCCCCGGACAGGGGGCCTACGAGCAGTACTTC. It translates to CASSPGQGAYEQYF.

The chain uses TRBV5-6 and TRBJ2-7; 7 nucleotides align to TRBD2. Trimming cost V 6 bases and J 0 bases; bases outside gene matches: 6. This CDR3 comprises 14 residues. Germline-derived CDR1 and CDR2 are SGHDT and YYEEEE. The CDR3 DNA reads TGTGCCAGCACCTTCGGGAGGAGCTCCTACGAGCAGTACTTC. Translation gives CASTFGRSSYEQYF.

Only one count was recorded for this clone. The rearrangement joins TRBV7-2 to TRBJ2-7, with a weak D call TRBD2 (6 bases). CDR1 and CDR2 (germline): SGHTA, FQGNSA. Trimming took off 4 bases at V and 5 bases at J, with 15 bases between the two ends. The CDR3 is 14 residues long. The CDR3 protein is CASSYGGKYDEQYF. CDR3 coding DNA: TGTGCCAGCAGCTATGGCGGGAAGTATGACGAGCAGTACTTC.

This clone was detected only once. This rearrangement joins TRBV10-2 to TRBJ1-1; unclear D gene. Germline V gene lookup returns CDR1 WSHSY and CDR2 SAAADI. The V end was cut by 0 bases, the J end by 0 bases, with 11 bases between. The CDR3 extends over 16 amino acids. CDR3 amino acids: CASSESRGYMNTEAFF. For the CDR3, the DNA is TGCGCCAGCAGTGAGTCGAGAGGCTACATGAACACTGAAGCTTTCTTT.

The chain has TRBV15 and TRBJ2-4; TRBD1 aligns across 10 bases. The CDR3 length is 16 residues. CDR1 LNHNV and CDR2 YYDKDF come from the germline V gene (reference sequence). Germline trimming cut 3 bases from V and 6 bases from J; bases unmatched to any gene: 8. DNA of the CDR3: TGTGCCACCAGCAGTGAGCCGGGACAGGGGAGAAACATTCAGTACTTC. Amino acids: CATSSEPGQGRNIQYF.

V usage is TRBV9 and J usage is TRBJ1-4, with 7 bases matching TRBD1. Germline assignment: CDR1 SGDLS and CDR2 YYNGEE. J was trimmed by 5 bases and V by 4 bases; bases with no gene match: 8. The CDR3 runs to 15 residues. The chain's CDR3 is CASSPGGGQNEKLFF. CDR3 bases: TGTGCCAGCAGCCCGGGTGGGGGACAGAATGAAAAACTGTTTTTT.

The rearrangement joins TRBV5-5 to TRBJ2-3; maybe TRBD1 (6 bases). The germline V and J ends were trimmed by 0 bases and 3 bases, with 11 bases remaining between them. The CDR3 has 15 amino acids. Germline values: CDR1 SGHKS, CDR2 YYEKEE (reference sequence). The CDR3 DNA reads TGTGCCAGCAGCTTGGGGACAGAGTCAACAGATACGCAGTATTTT. Its translation: CASSLGTESTDTQYF.

The chain employs TRBV2 and TRBJ2-5; TRBD2 might be the D (6 bases). The V gene lost 0 bases and the J gene lost 1 base, with 12 bases spanning the gap. Germline V gives CDR1 SNHLY, CDR2 FYNNEI. The CDR3 loop spans 16 amino acids. CDR3 protein: CASSEARRGAQETQYF. Here the CDR3 DNA reads TGTGCCAGCAGTGAAGCCCGGCGGGGAGCCCAAGAGACCCAGTACTTC.